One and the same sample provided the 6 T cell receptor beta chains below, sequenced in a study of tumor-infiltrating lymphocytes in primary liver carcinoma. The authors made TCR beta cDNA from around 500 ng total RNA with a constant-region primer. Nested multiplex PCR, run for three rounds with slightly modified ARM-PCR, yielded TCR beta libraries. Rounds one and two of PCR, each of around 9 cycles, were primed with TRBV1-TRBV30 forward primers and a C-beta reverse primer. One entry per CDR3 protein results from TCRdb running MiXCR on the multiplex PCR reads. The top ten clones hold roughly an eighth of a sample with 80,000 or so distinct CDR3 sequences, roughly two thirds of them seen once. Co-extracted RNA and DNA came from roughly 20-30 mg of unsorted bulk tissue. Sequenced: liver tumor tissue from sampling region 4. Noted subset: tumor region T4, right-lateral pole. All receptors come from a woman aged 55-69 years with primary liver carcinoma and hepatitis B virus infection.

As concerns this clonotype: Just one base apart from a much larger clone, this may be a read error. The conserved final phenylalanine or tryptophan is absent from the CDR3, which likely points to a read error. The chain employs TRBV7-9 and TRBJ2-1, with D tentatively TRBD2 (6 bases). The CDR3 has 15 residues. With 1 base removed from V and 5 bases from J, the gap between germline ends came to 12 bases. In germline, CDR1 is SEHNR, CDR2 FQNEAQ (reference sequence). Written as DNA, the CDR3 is TGTGCCAGCAGCTTAGGCGGAGGGGCTCACAATGAGCAGTTCTCC. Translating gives CASSLGGGAHNEQFS.

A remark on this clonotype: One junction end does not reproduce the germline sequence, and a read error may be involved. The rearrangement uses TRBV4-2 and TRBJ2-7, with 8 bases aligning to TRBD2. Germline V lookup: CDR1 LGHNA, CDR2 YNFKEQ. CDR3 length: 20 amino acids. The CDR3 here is CAGSPSVGGRKPASLHEQYF. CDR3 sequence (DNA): TGTGCCGGCAGCCCCTCGGTCGGCGGGAGGAAACCGGCTTCCCTCCACGAGCAATACTTC.

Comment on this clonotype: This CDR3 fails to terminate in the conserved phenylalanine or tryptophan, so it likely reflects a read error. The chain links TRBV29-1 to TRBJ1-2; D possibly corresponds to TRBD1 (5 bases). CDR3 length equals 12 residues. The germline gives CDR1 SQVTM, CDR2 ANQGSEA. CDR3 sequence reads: CSVGAGGYGYTS. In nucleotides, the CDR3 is TGCAGTGTCGGGGCGGGGGGCTATGGCTACACCTCC.

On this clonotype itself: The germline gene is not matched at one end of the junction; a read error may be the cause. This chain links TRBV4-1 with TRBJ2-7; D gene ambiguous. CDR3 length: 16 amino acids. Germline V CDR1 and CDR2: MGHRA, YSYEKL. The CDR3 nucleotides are TGTGTCAGCAGCCAAGATTGGCTCAGGAGCTCCTACGAGCAGTACTTC. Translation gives CVSSQDWLRSSYEQYF.

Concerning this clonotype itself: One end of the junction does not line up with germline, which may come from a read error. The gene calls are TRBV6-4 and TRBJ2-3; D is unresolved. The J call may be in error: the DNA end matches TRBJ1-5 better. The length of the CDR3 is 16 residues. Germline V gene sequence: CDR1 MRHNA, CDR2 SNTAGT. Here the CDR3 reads CASSDVAGGSSGTQHF. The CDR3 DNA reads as TGTGCCAGTAGTGACGTAGCGGGAGGGTCCTCAGGTACGCAGCATTTT.

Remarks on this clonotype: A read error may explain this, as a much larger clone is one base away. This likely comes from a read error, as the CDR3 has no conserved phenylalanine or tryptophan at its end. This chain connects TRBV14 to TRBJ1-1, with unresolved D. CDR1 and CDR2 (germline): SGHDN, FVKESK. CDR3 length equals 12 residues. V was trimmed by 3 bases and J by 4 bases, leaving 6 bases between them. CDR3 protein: CASSHEATEAFS. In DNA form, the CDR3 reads TGTGCCAGCAGCCACGAAGCCACTGAAGCTTTCTCT.